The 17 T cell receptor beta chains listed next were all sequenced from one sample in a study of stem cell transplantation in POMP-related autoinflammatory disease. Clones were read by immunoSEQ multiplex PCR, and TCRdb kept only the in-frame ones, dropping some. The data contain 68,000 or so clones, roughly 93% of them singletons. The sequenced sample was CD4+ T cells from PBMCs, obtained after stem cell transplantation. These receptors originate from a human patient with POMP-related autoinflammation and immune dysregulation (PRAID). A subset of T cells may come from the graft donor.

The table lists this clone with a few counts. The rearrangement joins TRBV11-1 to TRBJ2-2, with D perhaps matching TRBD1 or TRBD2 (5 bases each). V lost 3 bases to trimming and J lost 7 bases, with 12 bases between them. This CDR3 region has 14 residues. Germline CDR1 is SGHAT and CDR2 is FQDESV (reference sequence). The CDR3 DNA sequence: TGTGCCAGCAGCTTGGAGAGGGGCGACGGGGAGCTGTTTTTT. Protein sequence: CASSLERGDGELFF.

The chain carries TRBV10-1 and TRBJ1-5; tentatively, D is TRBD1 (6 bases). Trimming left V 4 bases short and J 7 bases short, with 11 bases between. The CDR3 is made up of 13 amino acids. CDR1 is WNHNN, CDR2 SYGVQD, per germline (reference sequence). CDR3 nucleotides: TGCGCCAGCAGTGCCGAGGGGGTCCAGCCCCAGCATTTT. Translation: CASSAEGVQPQHF.

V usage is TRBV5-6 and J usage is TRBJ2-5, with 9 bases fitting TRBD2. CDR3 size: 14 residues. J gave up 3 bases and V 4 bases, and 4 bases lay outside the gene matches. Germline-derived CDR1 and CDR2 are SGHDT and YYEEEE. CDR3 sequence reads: CASSRLAVKETQYF. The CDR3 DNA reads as TGTGCCAGCAGCCGACTAGCGGTGAAAGAGACCCAGTACTTC.

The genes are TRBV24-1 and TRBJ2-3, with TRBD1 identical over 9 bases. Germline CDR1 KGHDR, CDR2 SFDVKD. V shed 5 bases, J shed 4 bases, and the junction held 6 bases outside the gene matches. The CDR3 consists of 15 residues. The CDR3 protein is CATSAPGQGSDTQYF. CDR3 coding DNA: TGTGCCACCAGTGCCCCGGGACAGGGTTCAGATACGCAGTATTTT.

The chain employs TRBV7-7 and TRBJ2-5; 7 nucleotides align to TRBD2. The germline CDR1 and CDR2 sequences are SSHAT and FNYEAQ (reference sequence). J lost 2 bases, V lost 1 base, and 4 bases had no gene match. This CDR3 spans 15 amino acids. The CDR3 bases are TGTGCCAGCAGCTTAGGCGGGAGATTACAAGAGACCCAGTACTTC. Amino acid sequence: CASSLGGRLQETQYF.

In nucleotides, the CDR3 is TGTGCCAGCAGTTTTCGCACAGTCAAAGAGACCCAGTACTTC. Encoded protein: CASSFRTVKETQYF. The chain has TRBV28 and TRBJ2-5; D not certain. V gave up 3 bases and J gave up 3 bases, with 11 bases separating them. From germline, CDR1 is MDHEN and CDR2 SYDVKM. This CDR3 has 14 residues. Full variable domain (outside the CDR3, taken from reference TRBV28 and TRBJ2-5): DVKVTQSSRYLVKRTGEKVFLECVQDMDHENMFWYRQDPGLGLRLIYFSYDVKMKEKGDIPEGYSVSREKKERFSLILESASTNQTSMYLCASSFRTVKETQYFGPGTRLLVL.

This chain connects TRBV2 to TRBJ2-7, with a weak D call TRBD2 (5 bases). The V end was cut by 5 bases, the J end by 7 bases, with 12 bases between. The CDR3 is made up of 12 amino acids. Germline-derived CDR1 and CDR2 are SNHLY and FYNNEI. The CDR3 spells CASSLGPGEQYF. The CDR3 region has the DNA TGTGCCAGCAGTCTTGGTCCGGGGGAGCAGTACTTC.

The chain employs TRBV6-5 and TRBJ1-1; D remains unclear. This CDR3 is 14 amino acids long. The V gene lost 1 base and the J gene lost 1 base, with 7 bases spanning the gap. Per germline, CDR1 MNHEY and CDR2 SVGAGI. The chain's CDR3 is CASSYLTGNTEAFF. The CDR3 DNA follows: TGTGCCAGCAGTTACTTGACCGGGAACACTGAAGCTTTCTTT.

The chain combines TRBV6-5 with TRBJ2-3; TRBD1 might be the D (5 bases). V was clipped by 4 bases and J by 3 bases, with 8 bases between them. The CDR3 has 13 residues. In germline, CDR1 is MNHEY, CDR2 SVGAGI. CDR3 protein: CASSSQGTDTQYF. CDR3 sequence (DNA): TGTGCCAGCAGTTCCCAGGGAACAGATACGCAGTATTTT.

In nucleotides, the CDR3 is TGTGCCAGCAGTACCTCCGTGCTCCGGTCAGGTGGGCAGCCCCAGCATTTT. It specifies CASSTSVLRSGGQPQHF. The rearrangement joins TRBV28 to TRBJ1-5; D gene unclear. Between the trimmed V and J ends, which lost 5 bases and 7 bases, there was a span of 24 bases. From germline, CDR1 is MDHEN and CDR2 SYDVKM. CDR3 length equals 17 residues.

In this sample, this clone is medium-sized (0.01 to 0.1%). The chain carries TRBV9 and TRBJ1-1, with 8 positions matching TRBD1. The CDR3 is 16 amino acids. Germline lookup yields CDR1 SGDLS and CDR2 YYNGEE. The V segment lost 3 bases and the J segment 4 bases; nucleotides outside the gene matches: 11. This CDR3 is CASSAKPGGYITEAFF. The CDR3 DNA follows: TGTGCCAGCAGCGCCAAGCCAGGGGGCTATATCACTGAAGCTTTCTTT.

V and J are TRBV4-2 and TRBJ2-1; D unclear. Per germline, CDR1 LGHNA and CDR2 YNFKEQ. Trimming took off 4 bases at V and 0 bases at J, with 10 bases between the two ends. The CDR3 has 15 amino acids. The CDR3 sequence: CASSPDTDSYNEQFF. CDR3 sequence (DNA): TGTGCCAGCAGCCCCGACACCGACTCCTACAATGAGCAGTTCTTC.

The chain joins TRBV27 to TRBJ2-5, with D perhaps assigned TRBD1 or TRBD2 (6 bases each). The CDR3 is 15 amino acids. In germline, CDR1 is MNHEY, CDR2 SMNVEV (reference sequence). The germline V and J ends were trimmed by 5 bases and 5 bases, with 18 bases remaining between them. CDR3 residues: CASSPLVGGQETQYF. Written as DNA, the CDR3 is TGTGCCAGCAGTCCCCTTGTAGGGGGGCAGGAGACCCAGTACTTC.

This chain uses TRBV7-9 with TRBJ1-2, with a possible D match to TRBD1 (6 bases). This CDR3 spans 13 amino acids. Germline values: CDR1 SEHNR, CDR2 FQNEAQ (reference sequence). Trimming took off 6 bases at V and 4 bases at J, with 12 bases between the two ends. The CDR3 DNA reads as TGTGCCAGCAGGCCTACAGGGTCCTATGGCTACACCTTC. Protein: CASRPTGSYGYTF.

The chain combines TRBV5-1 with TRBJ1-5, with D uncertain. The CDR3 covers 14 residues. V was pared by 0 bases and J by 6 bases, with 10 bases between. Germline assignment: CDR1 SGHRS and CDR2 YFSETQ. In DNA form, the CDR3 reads TGCGCCAGCAGCTTGGAAGCCAACGGTCAGCCCCAGCATTTT. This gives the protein CASSLEANGQPQHF.

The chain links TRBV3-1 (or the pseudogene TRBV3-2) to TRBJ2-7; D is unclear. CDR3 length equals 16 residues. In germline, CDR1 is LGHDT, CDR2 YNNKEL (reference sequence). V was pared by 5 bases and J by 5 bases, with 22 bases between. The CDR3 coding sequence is TGTGCCAGCAGCACTGTCTATCGGTACGAAAAGAACGAGCAGTACTTC. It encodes CASSTVYRYEKNEQYF.

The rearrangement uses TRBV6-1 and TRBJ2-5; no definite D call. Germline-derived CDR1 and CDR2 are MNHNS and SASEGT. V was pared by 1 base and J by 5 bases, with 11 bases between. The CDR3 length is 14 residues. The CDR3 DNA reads TGTGCCAGCAGTGAAGAGGGAAAAGGGGAGACCCAGTACTTC. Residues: CASSEEGKGETQYF.